These T cell receptor beta chains were read from a single sample in a study of shared clonotypes between healthy human individuals. The table came from immunoSEQ multiplex PCR; TCRdb's copy has only in-frame clones and leaves some out. The top ten clones hold about 0.35% of a sample with more than 1,200,000 clones, approximately 98.5% of them seen once. The sample consisted of naive CD4+ T cells sorted from blood. These receptor sequences come from a young man in good health. Both conserved end residues are part of each CDR3. D genes are given only for firm matches. Clone size is shown for a subset of rows, as once, few, many or a class of expanded clone.

>TRBV7-9|-|TRBJ1-2|-
CASSPRSGPGTLYGYTF
TGTGCCAGCAGCCCCCGAAGCGGGCCAGGAACCCTCTATGGCTACACCTTC
>TRBV5-6|TRBD1|TRBJ2-1|once
CASSETGGAFPSNEQFF
TGTGCCAGCAGCGAGACAGGGGGCGCCTTTCCCTCCAATGAGCAGTTCTTC
>TRBV5-4|-|TRBJ2-1|-
CASSLAPGLDNYNEQFF
TGTGCCAGCAGCTTGGCCCCGGGACTCGATAACTACAATGAGCAGTTCTTC
>TRBV15|-|TRBJ1-5|-
CATSRGQQPQHF
TGTGCCACCAGCAGAGGGCAACAGCCCCAGCATTTT
>TRBV2|-|TRBJ2-7|-
CASSRQVYEQYF
TGTGCCAGCAGTCGCCAGGTATACGAGCAGTACTTC
>TRBV11-3|-|TRBJ2-1|-
CASSLGTVRSSYNEQFF
TGTGCCAGCAGCTTAGGGACAGTTAGATCCTCCTACAATGAGCAGTTCTTC
>TRBV5-4|-|TRBJ2-5|-
CASSLAGREETQYF
TGTGCCAGCAGCTTGGCCGGCAGGGAAGAGACCCAGTACTTC
>TRBV5-5|TRBD1|TRBJ1-5|-
CASSLEYRDSYSNQPQHF
TGTGCCAGCAGCCTGGAATACAGGGACAGTTATAGCAATCAGCCCCAGCATTTT
>TRBV28|TRBD1|TRBJ1-1|-
CASSLVLGQDFF
TGTGCCAGCAGTTTGGTTCTAGGACAGGACTTTTTT
>TRBV9|TRBD2|TRBJ2-1|once
CASSVVSGRSYNEQFF
TGTGCCAGCAGCGTAGTTAGCGGGAGGTCCTACAATGAGCAGTTCTTC
>TRBV6-5|-|TRBJ1-3|-
CASSQRGVSGNTIYF
TGTGCCAGCAGCCAGCGGGGCGTCTCTGGAAACACCATATATTTT
>TRBV29-1|-|TRBJ1-2|once
CSVSGKNYGYTF
TGCAGCGTTTCAGGGAAGAACTATGGCTACACCTTC
>TRBV28|TRBD2|TRBJ2-1|-
CASSLTTSGDSYNEQFF
TGTGCCAGCAGTTTAACGACTAGCGGGGATTCTTACAATGAGCAGTTCTTC
>TRBV6-1|TRBD1|TRBJ2-1|-
CASSEEGASYNEQFF
TGTGCCAGCAGTGAAGAGGGGGCCTCCTACAATGAGCAGTTCTTC
>TRBV4-3|-|TRBJ2-3|-
CASSPSPPRGRTDTQYF
TGCGCCAGCAGCCCTTCGCCACCAAGGGGACGCACAGATACGCAGTATTTT
>TRBV30|TRBD1|TRBJ1-3|-
CAWRKRRDRGIGFWRNTIYF
TGTGCCTGGAGAAAAAGGCGGGACAGGGGAATTGGTTTTTGGAGAAACACCATATATTTT
>TRBV2|-|TRBJ2-5|once
CASKNPLYQETQYF
TGTGCCAGCAAAAACCCCCTGTACCAAGAGACCCAGTACTTC
>TRBV6-1|-|TRBJ2-3|-
CASFPGFTDTQYF
TGTGCCAGTTTTCCAGGTTTCACAGATACGCAGTATTTT
>TRBV12-5|TRBD1|TRBJ2-1|-
CASGWDRGYNEQFF
TGTGCTAGTGGTTGGGACAGGGGGTACAATGAGCAGTTCTTC
>TRBV18|-|TRBJ2-2|-
CASSLSGTNTGELFF
TGTGCCAGCTCTCTTAGCGGCACGAACACCGGGGAGCTGTTTTTT
>TRBV19|TRBD2|TRBJ2-5|-
CASSTISSGIQETQYF
TGTGCCAGTAGTACGATTTCTAGCGGGATACAAGAGACCCAGTACTTC
>TRBV4-3|-|TRBJ2-1|-
CASSQEARGQNNEQFF
TGCGCCAGCAGCCAAGAAGCCCGAGGACAAAACAATGAGCAGTTCTTC
>TRBV11-2|TRBD2|TRBJ2-1|-
CASSLGLAGGNEQFF
TGTGCCAGCAGCTTAGGCCTAGCGGGAGGGAATGAGCAGTTCTTC
>TRBV5-4|TRBD2|TRBJ2-7|-
CASSSSSGSHSYEQYF
TGTGCCAGCAGCTCATCTAGCGGGAGCCACTCCTACGAGCAGTACTTC
>TRBV11-2|TRBD1|TRBJ1-1|-
CASSNDRGLTEAFF
TGTGCCAGCAGCAACGACAGGGGGCTTACTGAAGCTTTCTTT
>TRBV9|TRBD1|TRBJ2-7|-
CASSVGQDRAYEQYF
TGTGCCAGCAGCGTTGGACAGGACCGCGCCTACGAGCAGTACTTC
>TRBV27|-|TRBJ1-4|-
CASSFSGGNEKLFF
TGTGCCAGCAGTTTTTCAGGTGGAAATGAAAAACTGTTTTTT
>TRBV18|-|TRBJ1-2|-
CASSPDVAGSRGYTF
TGTGCCAGCTCACCGGACGTGGCAGGTAGTCGGGGCTACACCTTC
>TRBV27|-|TRBJ1-5|-
CASSPISNQPQHF
TGTGCCAGCAGCCCTATAAGCAATCAGCCCCAGCATTTT
>TRBV7-8|TRBD1|TRBJ2-7|once
CASSLVLSGQGSKQYF
TGTGCCAGCAGCTTAGTCCTCTCGGGACAGGGGTCAAAGCAGTACTTC
>TRBV23-1|-|TRBJ1-1|once
CASSHPRVNGRTNDTEAFF
TGCGCCAGCAGTCATCCCCGCGTGAACGGAAGGACGAATGACACTGAAGCTTTCTTT
>TRBV28|-|TRBJ2-2|-
CASSFLGASGELFF
TGTGCCAGCAGTTTTTTGGGGGCCAGCGGGGAGCTGTTTTTT
>TRBV5-1|TRBD2|TRBJ2-1|-
CASSIGLAGGNNEQFF
TGCGCCAGCAGCATAGGACTAGCGGGAGGAAACAATGAGCAGTTCTTC
>TRBV7-2|-|TRBJ1-2|-
CASSLEQGVDSYGYTF
TGTGCCAGCAGCTTAGAACAGGGTGTTGATTCTTATGGCTACACCTTC
>TRBV2|-|TRBJ2-1|-
CASSAPGGRPSDEQFF
TGTGCCAGCAGCGCCCCGGGTGGGAGACCAAGCGATGAGCAGTTCTTC
>TRBV4-3|TRBD1|TRBJ1-4|-
CASSRTQGASEKLFF
TGCGCCAGCAGCCGGACACAGGGGGCAAGCGAAAAACTGTTTTTT
>TRBV7-9|-|TRBJ1-1|once
CASSFSANTEAFF
TGTGCCAGCAGCTTTTCAGCGAACACTGAAGCTTTCTTT
>TRBV19|-|TRBJ1-5|-
CASSIANRPGPQHF
TGTGCCAGTAGTATAGCTAACAGGCCCGGGCCCCAGCATTTT
>TRBV29-1|-|TRBJ2-3|-
CSGRGVASPSTDTQYF
TGCAGCGGCCGAGGGGTAGCGAGCCCTAGCACAGATACGCAGTATTTT
>TRBV5-5|TRBD1|TRBJ1-1|-
CASSTGARGQAFF
TGTGCCAGCAGCACGGGGGCAAGGGGGCAGGCTTTCTTT
>TRBV5-1|TRBD2|TRBJ2-1|-
CASSFPGGPTSGSISSYNEQFF
TGCGCCAGCAGCTTCCCCGGGGGCCCTACTAGCGGGAGTATATCCTCCTACAATGAGCAGTTCTTC
>TRBV28|TRBD1|TRBJ1-2|-
CASSLAGQGFRGYTF
TGTGCCAGCAGTTTAGCAGGACAGGGGTTTCGTGGCTACACCTTC
>TRBV28|-|TRBJ1-5|-
CASKGGVGNQPQHF
TGTGCCAGCAAGGGGGGAGTAGGCAATCAGCCCCAGCATTTT
>TRBV7-8|TRBD1|TRBJ2-7|-
CASSLGAGQGLRLYEQYF
TGTGCCAGCAGCTTAGGTGCCGGACAGGGGCTTAGACTCTACGAGCAGTACTTC
>TRBV14|-|TRBJ2-3|-
CASSQDPRAITDTQYF
TGTGCCAGCAGCCAAGATCCGCGAGCGATCACAGATACGCAGTATTTT
>TRBV15|-|TRBJ2-3|-
CATSRDPADTQYF
TGTGCCACCAGCAGAGATCCCGCAGATACGCAGTATTTT
>TRBV5-4|-|TRBJ1-3|-
CASSLGGNSGNTIYF
TGTGCCAGCAGCTTGGGTGGAAACTCTGGAAACACCATATATTTT
>TRBV27|TRBD1|TRBJ2-3|-
CASSGLGTGARDTQYF
TGTGCCAGCAGTGGACTAGGGACAGGGGCGCGAGATACGCAGTATTTT
>TRBV4-2|TRBD2|TRBJ2-1|once
CASSQGDGGVYNEQFF
TGTGCCAGCAGCCAAGGAGACGGGGGGGTATACAATGAGCAGTTCTTC
>TRBV6-1|-|TRBJ2-1|-
CASTYTGLLPNEQFF
TGTGCCAGCACTTATACGGGACTTTTGCCGAATGAGCAGTTCTTC
>TRBV19|-|TRBJ2-7|-
CASSIGLGSYEQYF
TGTGCCAGTAGTATAGGACTAGGCTCCTACGAGCAGTACTTC
>TRBV14|-|TRBJ2-3|-
CASSRVASTDTQYF
TGTGCCAGCAGCCGAGTGGCTTCCACAGATACGCAGTATTTT
>TRBV19|-|TRBJ2-6|-
CASSIRPGANVLTF
TGTGCCAGTAGTATACGTCCTGGGGCCAACGTCCTGACTTTC